A selection of T cell receptor beta chains follows, all from one sample in a study of shared clonotypes between healthy human individuals. This table comes from immunoSEQ multiplex PCR, and its TCRdb copy is limited to in-frame clones, with some not included. The sample yields over 1.4 million clones, roughly 95% seen once. Sample: naive CD4+ T cells sorted from blood. The receptors were gathered from a man aged 25 to 45 in good health. The CDR3 runs from the conserved cysteine through the conserved F or W. The D gene is left open where the match is weak. Some rows mark clone size as missing; the rest say once, few, many or name a class of expanded clone.

TRBJ1-5,TRBV5-6,-,-,TGTGCCAGCAGTCATAAACCAGGGTTTAGGAGCAATCAGCCCCAGCATTTT,CASSHKPGFRSNQPQHF
TRBJ2-7,TRBV18,TRBD1,-,TGTGCCAGCTTAAGGGACAGGGACGACGGCGAGCAGTACTTC,CASLRDRDDGEQYF
TRBJ2-3,TRBV5-1,TRBD1,-,TGCGCCAGCAGTTGGTCAGCCGGGACAGACAAATTTAGCACAGATACGCAGTATTTT,CASSWSAGTDKFSTDTQYF
TRBJ2-1,TRBV19,TRBD1,-,TGTGCCAGTAACAACCGTGGGACAGGTCACAATGAGCAGTTCTTC,CASNNRGTGHNEQFF
TRBJ2-2,TRBV7-2,TRBD1,-,TGTGCCAGCAGGACAGGGGTGGTTGGCGGGGAGCTGTTTTTT,CASRTGVVGGELFF
TRBJ1-2,TRBV5-8,-,-,TGTGCCAGCAGTTACTATGGCTACACCTTC,CASSYYGYTF
TRBJ2-5,TRBV7-8,TRBD1,-,TGTGCCAGCAGCTCGACGACAGGGTTCGCCGAGACCCAGTACTTC,CASSSTTGFAETQYF
TRBJ2-1,TRBV10-3,-,once,TGTGCCATCAGTGAGAAAGAAGCCTGGAAGTTCTTC,CAISEKEAWKFF
TRBJ2-5,TRBV5-1,TRBD2,-,TGCGCCAGCAGCTTGGCAGCTAGCGGGAGTAAGGGGACCCAGTACTTC,CASSLAASGSKGTQYF
TRBJ2-7,TRBV9,TRBD1,-,TGTGCCAGCAGCGTAGGGACAGGGAACTACGAGCAGTACTTC,CASSVGTGNYEQYF
TRBJ2-1,TRBV7-8,-,-,TGTGCCAGCAGCCCCAGCGGATCCCCCTCCTACAATGAGCAGTTCTTC,CASSPSGSPSYNEQFF
TRBJ2-3,TRBV5-1,-,-,TGCGCCAGCAGCTCTGACAACTCACGCCAGTATTTT,CASSSDNSRQYF
TRBJ2-4,TRBV2,TRBD2,-,TGTGCCAGCACCTCGACTAGCAGGGACATTCAGTACTTC,CASTSTSRDIQYF
TRBJ1-2,TRBV6-1,-,-,TGTGCCAGCATCAATGGGGGGGCGGACTATGGCTACACCTTC,CASINGGADYGYTF
TRBJ1-2,TRBV14,-,-,TGTGCCAGCAGCCCGACGGCGGTTCTCTATGGCTACACCTTC,CASSPTAVLYGYTF
TRBJ2-1,TRBV7-2,TRBD2,-,TGTGCCAGCAGCAAGGGGACTAGCGGGAGATTCCCGTACAATGAGCAGTTCTTC,CASSKGTSGRFPYNEQFF
TRBJ2-7,TRBV2,TRBD1,-,TGTGCCAGCAGTCCTGGGACAGGGATCTACGAGCAGTACTTC,CASSPGTGIYEQYF
TRBJ2-3,TRBV19,-,-,TGTGCCAGTAGACGTGTCTTGGGGTCCGTCACAGATACGCAGTATTTT,CASRRVLGSVTDTQYF
TRBJ1-3,TRBV6-5,-,-,TGTGCCAGCAGTTACTCCCCCGGGCTCTCTGGAAACACCATATATTTT,CASSYSPGLSGNTIYF
TRBJ1-2,TRBV19,TRBD1,-,TGTGCCACGTTACAGGGGCGAGGAGGCTACACCTTC,CATLQGRGGYTF
TRBJ2-1,TRBV10-3,-,once,TGTGCCATCAGTGGGGGGGAAGAGGAATACAATGAGCAGTTCTTC,CAISGGEEEYNEQFF
TRBJ1-1,TRBV18,TRBD1,-,TGTGCCAGCTCACCAGGGACAGGGACAAACACTGAAGCTTTCTTT,CASSPGTGTNTEAFF
TRBJ2-7,TRBV7-3,-,-,TGTGCCAGCAGCCCCCGGGGGGCCTCAAGCTCCTACGAGCAGTACTTC,CASSPRGASSSYEQYF
TRBJ1-1,TRBV7-9,-,-,TGTGCCAGCAGACCAAAGACAGGCCCAAGGACTGAAGCTTTCTTT,CASRPKTGPRTEAFF
TRBJ2-7,TRBV7-8,-,-,TGTGCCAGCAGCTTAACCCACGAGCAGTACTTC,CASSLTHEQYF
TRBJ2-5,TRBV5-1,-,-,TGCGCCAGCAGCTTGGGGTGGGGAGAGACCCAGTACTTC,CASSLGWGETQYF
TRBJ1-4,TRBV9,-,-,TGTGCCAGCAGCGTAGGTGCCCTTAATGAAAAACTGTTTTTT,CASSVGALNEKLFF
TRBJ2-1,TRBV28,-,-,TGTGCCAGCAGTTCCCCCACTGGACGTGAGCAGTTCTTC,CASSSPTGREQFF
TRBJ2-1,TRBV10-2,-,-,TGCGCCAGCGTCCCGAGCTCCTACAATGAGCAGTTCTTC,CASVPSSYNEQFF
TRBJ2-5,TRBV6-5,-,-,TGTGCCAGCAGTTACGGGGAAGATGGAGAGACCCAGTACTTC,CASSYGEDGETQYF
TRBJ1-5,TRBV18,TRBD1,-,TGTGCCAGCTCACCCGATCGACAGGGTTGGACGGGGCCCCAGCATTTT,CASSPDRQGWTGPQHF
TRBJ1-2,TRBV27,-,-,TGTGCCAGCAGATCCCTCGGTTTGGGGGCTGGTGGCTACACCTTC,CASRSLGLGAGGYTF
TRBJ2-3,TRBV6-4,TRBD2,-,TGTGCCAGCGGCACCCACGCCATGAAGCGGGAGATGAGCACAGATACGCAGTATTTT,CASGTHAMKREMSTDTQYF
TRBJ2-2,TRBV7-9,-,-,TGTGCCAGCAGCTCACCGTTAACACCTACCGGGGAGCTGTTTTTT,CASSSPLTPTGELFF
TRBJ2-3,TRBV19,-,once,TGTGCCAGTAGTCGTAACGGCCCAGATACGCAGTATTTT,CASSRNGPDTQYF
TRBJ1-2,TRBV7-2,TRBD1,-,TGTGCCAGCAGCCAGGGACAGGGGGGACTTCGTGGCTACACCTTC,CASSQGQGGLRGYTF
TRBJ2-4,TRBV7-3,TRBD2,once,TGTGCCAGCAGCTTAACGGCGGGAGGATTAATTCAGTACTTC,CASSLTAGGLIQYF
TRBJ2-1,TRBV18,TRBD2,-,TGTGCCAGCTCACCACTTGTCACTAGCGGGGAGGGAAATGAGCAGTTCTTC,CASSPLVTSGEGNEQFF